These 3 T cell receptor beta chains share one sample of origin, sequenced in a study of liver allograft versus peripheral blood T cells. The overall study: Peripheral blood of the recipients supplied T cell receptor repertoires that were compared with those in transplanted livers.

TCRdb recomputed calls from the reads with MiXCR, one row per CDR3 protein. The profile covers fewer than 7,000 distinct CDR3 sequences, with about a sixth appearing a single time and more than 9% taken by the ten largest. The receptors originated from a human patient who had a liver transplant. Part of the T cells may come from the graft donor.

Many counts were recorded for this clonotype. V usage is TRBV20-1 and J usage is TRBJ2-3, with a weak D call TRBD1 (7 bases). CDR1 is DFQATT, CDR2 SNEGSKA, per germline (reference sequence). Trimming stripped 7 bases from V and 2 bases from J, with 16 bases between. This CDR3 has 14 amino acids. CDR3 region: CSVRGEDNTDTQYF. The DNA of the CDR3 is TGCAGTGTCAGGGGGGAAGACAACACAGATACGCAGTATTTT.

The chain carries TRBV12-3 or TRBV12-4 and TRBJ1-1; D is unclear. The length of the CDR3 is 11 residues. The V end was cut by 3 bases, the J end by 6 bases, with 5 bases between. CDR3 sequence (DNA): TGTGCCAGCAGTTTGGTAGCTGAAGCTTTCTTT. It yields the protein CASSLVAEAFF.

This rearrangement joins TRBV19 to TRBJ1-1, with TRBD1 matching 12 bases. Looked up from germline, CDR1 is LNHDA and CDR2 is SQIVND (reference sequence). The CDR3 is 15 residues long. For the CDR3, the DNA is TGTGCTACCCGTGAATGGGGACAGGGGGCTACTGAAGCTTTCTTT. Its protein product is CATREWGQGATEAFF.